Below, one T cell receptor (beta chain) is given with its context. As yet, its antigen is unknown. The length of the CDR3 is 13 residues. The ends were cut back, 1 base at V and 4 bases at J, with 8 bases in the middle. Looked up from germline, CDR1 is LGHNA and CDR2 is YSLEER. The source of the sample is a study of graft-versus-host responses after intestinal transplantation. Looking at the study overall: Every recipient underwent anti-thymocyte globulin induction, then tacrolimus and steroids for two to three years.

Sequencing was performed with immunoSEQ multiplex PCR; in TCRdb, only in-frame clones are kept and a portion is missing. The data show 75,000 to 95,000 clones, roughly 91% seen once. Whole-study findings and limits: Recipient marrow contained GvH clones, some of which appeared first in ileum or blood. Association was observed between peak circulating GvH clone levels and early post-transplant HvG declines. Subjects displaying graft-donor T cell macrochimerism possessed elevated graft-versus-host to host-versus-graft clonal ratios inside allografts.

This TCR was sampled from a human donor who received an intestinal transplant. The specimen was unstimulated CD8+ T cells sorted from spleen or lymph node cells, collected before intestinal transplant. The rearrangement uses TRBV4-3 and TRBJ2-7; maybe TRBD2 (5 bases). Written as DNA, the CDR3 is TGCGCCAGCAGCCAAGGGACGGGGTACGAGCAGTACTTC. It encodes CASSQGTGYEQYF.